Following are 23 T cell receptor beta chains from one sample sequenced in a study of T-cell reconstitution after alpha-beta-depleted transplantation in children. Unique molecular identifiers were incorporated when the TCRbeta library was constructed. One entry per CDR3 protein results from TCRdb running MiXCR on the PCR reads. This table has fewer than 700,000 distinct CDR3 sequences, around 13% appearing once. This material consisted of PBMCs, mostly from graft donor cells, taken 360 days after TCRalphabeta/CD19-depleted stem cell transplant. Source of these receptors: a male patient aged 10 to 17 who had a stem cell transplant for acute myeloid leukemia, so the T cells may come from the graft donor.

The rearrangement uses TRBV4-3 and TRBJ2-3; unclear D gene. The CDR3 sequence is 17 residues long. V was pared by 0 bases and J by 8 bases, with 21 bases between. Per germline, CDR1 LGHNA and CDR2 YSLEER. The CDR3 DNA reads as TGCGCCAGCAGCCAAGATCTTCAGACCCCTGTTAGTGGTACGCAGTATTTT. Its translation is CASSQDLQTPVSGTQYF.

The chain couples TRBV6-2 or TRBV6-3 to TRBJ2-5; possible D gene TRBD1, 6 bases. The germline gives CDR1 MNHEY, CDR2 SVGEGT. This CDR3 region has 14 residues. The V end was cut by 8 bases, the J end by 8 bases, with 21 bases between. The CDR3 spells CASYSFRGFRTQYF. The CDR3 coding sequence is TGTGCCAGCTATTCCTTCAGGGGTTTTAGAACCCAGTACTTC.

This chain joins TRBV28 and TRBJ2-3; D unclear. This CDR3 has 14 amino acids. V was trimmed by 7 bases and J by 1 base, leaving 12 bases between them. Germline CDR1 is MDHEN and CDR2 is SYDVKM. The CDR3 region is CASTPWGGTDTQYF. CDR3 nucleotides: TGTGCCAGCACCCCATGGGGTGGCACAGATACGCAGTATTTT.

This clonotype was seen many times. The chain joins TRBV6-1 to TRBJ2-7, with TRBD2 identical over 7 bases. The germline CDR1 and CDR2 sequences are MNHNS and SASEGT. Germline trimming cut 6 bases from V and 4 bases from J; bases unmatched to any gene: 9. This CDR3 spans 14 amino acids. The CDR3 here is CASRRSYGGYEQYF. CDR3 bases: TGTGCCAGCAGGAGGAGTTACGGGGGGTACGAGCAGTACTTC.

This clonotype has only a few counts. V usage is TRBV5-1 and J usage is TRBJ2-1; the D is unclear. The germline gives CDR1 SGHRS, CDR2 YFSETQ. V was trimmed by 0 bases and J by 8 bases, leaving 15 bases between them. The CDR3 is 15 residues long. The CDR3 sequence: CASSLVKSIWHEQFF. CDR3 sequence (DNA): TGCGCCAGCAGCTTGGTCAAAAGCATATGGCATGAGCAGTTCTTC.

This clonotype was observed a few times. J is TRBJ1-2 and V is TRBV20-1; tentative D call: TRBD1 (5 bases). The CDR3 totals 12 residues. CDR1 and CDR2 (germline): DFQATT, SNEGSKA (reference sequence). Trimming cost V 6 bases and J 1 base, with 9 bases left between them. Here the CDR3 DNA reads TGCAGTGCCCAGGGTCTTAACTATGGCTACACCTTC. Translation: CSAQGLNYGYTF.

The genes are TRBV28 and TRBJ2-7; D is perhaps TRBD1 (5 bases). The V end lost 3 bases, the J end lost 4 bases, and 13 bases lay between the germline ends. Germline V gene lookup returns CDR1 MDHEN and CDR2 SYDVKM. The length of the CDR3 is 14 residues. The CDR3 DNA reads as TGTGCCAGCAGTTTGGGGCCTTTGTCATACGAGCAGTACTTC. Its protein product is CASSLGPLSYEQYF.

This clonotype was counted between two and nine times. This sequence joins TRBV7-2 and TRBJ2-1; the match to TRBD2 covers 14 bases. The CDR3 length is 16 residues. Trimming removed 0 bases from V and 10 bases from J; junction bases left unmatched: 5. The V gene's germline CDR1 is SGHTA and CDR2 FQGNSA. The chain's CDR3 is CASSLAGTSGRQEQFF. CDR3 in DNA: TGTGCCAGCAGCTTAGCCGGGACTAGCGGGAGACAGGAGCAGTTCTTC.

This clonotype has only a few counts. The chain links TRBV20-1 to TRBJ2-7, with D possibly matching TRBD2 (6 bases). The CDR3 runs to 14 residues. Germline-derived CDR1 and CDR2 are DFQATT and SNEGSKA (reference sequence). Between the trimmed V and J ends, which lost 2 bases and 5 bases, there was a span of 16 bases. CDR3 nucleotide sequence: TGCAGTGCTAGAACGGAGGGGATTTGGGACGAGCAGTACTTC. This gives the protein CSARTEGIWDEQYF.

The genes are TRBV29-1 and TRBJ2-7; D is unresolved. Trimming cost V 5 bases and J 3 bases, with 14 bases left between them. This CDR3 has 13 amino acids. Germline V CDR1 and CDR2: SQVTM, ANQGSEA. The CDR3 DNA reads as TGCAGCGTTCGGTCAGTGAATGTCTACGAGCAGTACTTC. Protein product: CSVRSVNVYEQYF.

This clonotype was seen a few times. The CDR3 coding sequence is TGCAGCGGAGGGACTAGCGGCATACTAGATACGCAGTATTTT. Its translation: CSGGTSGILDTQYF. The V and J genes are TRBV29-1 and TRBJ2-3; 11 nucleotides match TRBD2. The ends lost 7 bases at V and 5 bases at J; junction bases unmatched: 8. The germline gives CDR1 SQVTM, CDR2 ANQGSEA. This CDR3 contains 14 residues.

The chain has TRBV15 and TRBJ2-7; D is perhaps TRBD2 (6 bases). V was shortened by 0 bases and J by 1 base, with 16 bases between the two germline ends. Germline loops: CDR1 LNHNV, CDR2 YYDKDF (reference sequence). The CDR3 length is 17 residues. This CDR3 reads CATSRDLRRDSSYEQYF. In DNA form, the CDR3 reads TGTGCCACCAGCAGAGATCTCCGGCGGGATTCATCCTACGAGCAGTACTTC.

The chain recombines TRBV20-1 with TRBJ2-6; TRBD2 matches at 11 bases. Per germline, CDR1 DFQATT and CDR2 SNEGSKA (reference sequence). This CDR3 has 21 amino acids. With 1 base clipped from V and 0 bases from J, the junction kept 14 bases outside the gene matches. The CDR3 region has the DNA TGCAGTGCTAGAGTATGGCGGAGTTCCGGGACTAGCGGCTCTGGGGCCAACGTCCTGACTTTC. Translating gives CSARVWRSSGTSGSGANVLTF.

This clonotype occurred many times. The V and J genes are TRBV7-2 and TRBJ1-5; tentatively, D is TRBD1 (5 bases). CDR1 is SGHTA and CDR2 is FQGNSA in the germline V gene. CDR3 length equals 15 residues. V was pared by 5 bases and J by 0 bases, with 11 bases between. The CDR3: CASSPGPSSNQPQHF. The CDR3 nucleotides are TGTGCCAGCAGCCCGGGACCGAGTAGCAATCAGCCCCAGCATTTT.

In this sample, this clonotype turned up a few times. V is TRBV20-1 and J is TRBJ2-2, with 9 bases aligning to TRBD2. The V and J ends lost 5 bases and 7 bases, in that order; junction bases with no gene match: 8. CDR1 and CDR2 from the germline V gene are DFQATT and SNEGSKA (reference sequence). The CDR3 sequence is 14 residues long. CDR3 region: CSAYSGRAVGELFF. In DNA form, the CDR3 reads TGCAGTGCTTATAGCGGGAGAGCCGTCGGGGAGCTGTTTTTT.

This clonotype was seen repeatedly, ten times or more. V is TRBV6-6 and J is TRBJ2-7; the D is unclear. The V gene's germline CDR1 is MNHNY and CDR2 SVGAGI (reference sequence). The CDR3 consists of 12 residues. Trimming shortened V by 8 bases and J by 4 bases, and 12 bases separated the two germline ends. CDR3 nucleotides: TGTGCCAGCGCGGCTAGTTGGTACGAGCAGTACTTC. Translated: CASAASWYEQYF.

The chain combines TRBV9 with TRBJ2-2; D could derive from TRBD1 or TRBD2 (5 bases each). The CDR3 contains 15 residues. The ends were cut back, 1 base at V and 6 bases at J, with 13 bases in the middle. Germline assignment: CDR1 SGDLS and CDR2 YYNGEE. The DNA of the CDR3 is TGTGCCAGCAGCGTAAGGGCAGGGACCTCCGGGGAGCTGTTTTTT. This translates into CASSVRAGTSGELFF.

This clonotype turned up a few times. The chain employs TRBV25-1 and TRBJ2-7; no reliable D call. CDR3 size: 14 residues. The V end lost 2 bases, the J end lost 2 bases, and 10 bases lay between the germline ends. Germline assignment: CDR1 MGHDK and CDR2 SYGVNS. The CDR3: CASSENIVPYEQYF. Here the CDR3 DNA reads TGTGCCAGCAGTGAAAACATCGTCCCCTACGAGCAGTACTTC.

This clonotype was seen a few times. The chain recombines TRBV3-1 with TRBJ2-3; D is unresolved. The CDR3 consists of 16 residues. Germline loops: CDR1 LGHDT, CDR2 YNNKEL (reference sequence). V lost 1 base, J lost 0 bases, and 11 bases lay in between. The CDR3 DNA sequence: TGTGCCAGCAGCCAAGTTAGACCCCTGAGCACAGATACGCAGTATTTT. Its translation: CASSQVRPLSTDTQYF.

The chain employs TRBV15 and TRBJ2-4, with 10 bases matching TRBD2. V shed 1 base, J shed 0 bases, and the junction held 9 bases outside the gene matches. Germline CDR1 is LNHNV and CDR2 is YYDKDF (reference sequence). The CDR3 runs 19 residues. For the CDR3, the DNA is TGTGCCACCAGCAGAGGATTAGCGGGAGGAATATTAGCCAAAAACATTCAGTACTTC. Its translation is CATSRGLAGGILAKNIQYF.

The CDR3 DNA sequence: TGTGCCAGCAGTCTCACAGGGGCCACTTCCTACGAGCAGTACTTC. As protein: CASSLTGATSYEQYF. The gene calls are TRBV28 and TRBJ2-7, with 7 positions matching TRBD1. Germline CDR1 reads MDHEN; CDR2 reads SYDVKM. J lost 1 base, V lost 5 bases, and 8 bases had no gene match. The CDR3 spans 15 residues.

In its sample, this clonotype was seen a few times. This sequence joins TRBV29-1 and TRBJ2-7, with TRBD2 as a possible D gene (5 bases). The CDR3 is 11 residues long. The germline CDR1 and CDR2 sequences are SQVTM and ANQGSEA. Between the trimmed V and J ends, which lost 6 bases and 4 bases, there was a span of 10 bases. CDR3 nucleotides: TGCAGCGTCGGGGTGGTGTACGAGCAGTACTTC. This codes for CSVGVVYEQYF.

The chain carries TRBV20-1 and TRBJ2-7, with TRBD1 as a possible D gene (5 bases). Between the trimmed V and J ends, which lost 5 bases and 2 bases, there was a span of 13 bases. The CDR3 contains 13 residues. Germline V gene sequence: CDR1 DFQATT, CDR2 SNEGSKA (reference sequence). CDR3 amino acids: CSAVGQTAYEQYF. The CDR3, as DNA: TGCAGTGCTGTGGGCCAGACAGCCTACGAGCAGTACTTC.